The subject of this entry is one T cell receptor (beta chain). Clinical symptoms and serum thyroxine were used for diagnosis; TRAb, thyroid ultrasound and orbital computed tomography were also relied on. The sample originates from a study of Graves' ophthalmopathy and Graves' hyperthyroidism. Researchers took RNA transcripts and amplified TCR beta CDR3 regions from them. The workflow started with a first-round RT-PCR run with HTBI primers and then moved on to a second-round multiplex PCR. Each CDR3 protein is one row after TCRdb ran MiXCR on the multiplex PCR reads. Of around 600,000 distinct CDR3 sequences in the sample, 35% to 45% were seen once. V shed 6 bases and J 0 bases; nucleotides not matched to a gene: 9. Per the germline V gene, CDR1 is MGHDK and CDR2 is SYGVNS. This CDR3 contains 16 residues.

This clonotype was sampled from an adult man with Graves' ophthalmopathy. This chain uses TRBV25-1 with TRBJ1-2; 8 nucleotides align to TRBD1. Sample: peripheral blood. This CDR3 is CASSSGQEIPNYGYTF. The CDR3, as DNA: TGTGCCAGCAGCTCGGGACAGGAGATTCCTAACTATGGCTACACCTTC.